This is a list of T cell receptor beta chains from one sample in a study of blood T cell repertoires in COVID-19. The assay was immunoSEQ multiplex PCR, and TCRdb's table has in-frame clones only and misses some. This sample has about 170,000 clones, with 84% found just once. Sequencing input: peripheral blood. Receptors originate from an elderly woman with COVID-19, enrolled during active disease. Both conserved end residues are part of each CDR3. D genes are given only for firm matches. Some rows have no size entry. The others give once, few or many, or a class for an expanded clone.

d_call clone_size j_call v_call cdr3_aa cdr3_nt
TRBD1 NA TRBJ2-2 TRBV5-1 CASSFSDRTNTGELFF TGCGCCAGCAGCTTTTCGGACAGGACGAACACCGGGGAGCTGTTTTTT
TRBD1 NA TRBJ2-7 TRBV18 CASSPPYPRGQSYEQYF TGTGCCAGCTCACCACCGTATCCAAGGGGGCAATCCTACGAGCAGTACTTC
NA NA TRBJ1-4 TRBV7-2 CASSLARGGNEKLFF TGTGCCAGCAGCTTAGCGCGGGGGGGCAATGAAAAACTGTTTTTT
NA NA TRBJ2-7 TRBV5-4 CASSSSYEQYF TGTGCCAGCAGCTCCAGCTACGAGCAGTACTTC
NA NA TRBJ1-1 TRBV28 CASSPTGNTEAFF TGTGCCAGCAGTCCAACAGGGAACACTGAAGCTTTCTTT
NA NA TRBJ1-2 TRBV5-1 CASSFGGRFYGYTF TGCGCCAGCAGCTTCGGGGGGCGCTTCTATGGCTACACCTTC
TRBD2 NA TRBJ2-1 TRBV7-2 CASSAGGGNNEQFF TGTGCCAGCTCAGCGGGAGGAGGAAACAATGAGCAGTTCTTC
NA NA TRBJ1-1 TRBV6-5 CASSLPGYTEAFF TGTGCCAGCAGCCTTCCCGGTTACACTGAAGCTTTCTTT
NA NA TRBJ1-2 TRBV19 CASSIGDRIYGYTF TGTGCCAGTAGTATCGGCGACAGAATATATGGCTACACCTTC
NA NA TRBJ1-1 TRBV7-3 CASSPRTESPEAFF TGTGCCAGCAGCCCCCGGACAGAATCTCCTGAAGCTTTCTTT
NA few TRBJ1-2 TRBV5-4 CASTMSGIPGYTF TGTGCCAGCACCATGTCAGGTATCCCTGGCTACACCTTC
NA NA TRBJ2-7 TRBV29-1 CSVELGSLPFLEQYF TGCAGCGTTGAACTCGGGTCCCTACCTTTTCTCGAGCAGTACTTC
TRBD1 NA TRBJ2-5 TRBV7-9 CASSFWTGGGETQYF TGTGCCAGCAGCTTTTGGACAGGGGGCGGTGAGACCCAGTACTTC
NA NA TRBJ2-7 TRBV30 CAWRATSSEQYF TGTGCCTGGAGGGCGACTAGTTCCGAGCAGTACTTC
NA once TRBJ2-7 TRBV20-1 CSVGRGEEQYF TGCAGTGTGGGCAGGGGGGAAGAGCAGTACTTC
TRBD1 few TRBJ1-1 TRBV5-1 CASSSGTAKWEAFF TGCGCCAGCAGCTCAGGGACAGCTAAATGGGAAGCTTTCTTT
TRBD1 NA TRBJ2-5 TRBV11-2 CASRLGAGGETQYF TGTGCCAGCCGGCTTGGGGCAGGGGGAGAGACCCAGTACTTC
NA few TRBJ1-5 TRBV28 CASSSGQRNQPQHF TGTGCCAGCAGTTCAGGACAGAGGAATCAGCCCCAGCATTTT
NA NA TRBJ2-5 TRBV13 CASRGEEGLETQYF TGTGCCAGCAGGGGAGAAGAGGGACTAGAGACCCAGTACTTC
TRBD1 few TRBJ2-2 TRBV25-1 CASSVNRGKNTGELFF TGTGCCAGCAGTGTTAACAGGGGAAAGAACACCGGGGAGCTGTTTTTT
TRBD1 once TRBJ1-5 TRBV4-2 CASSQDIRQGNQPQHF TGTGCCAGCAGCCAAGATATTCGACAGGGAAATCAGCCCCAGCATTTT
NA NA TRBJ2-3 TRBV19 CASSLGHHTDTQYF TGTGCCAGTAGTTTAGGACACCACACAGATACGCAGTATTTT
NA once TRBJ2-3 TRBV7-6 CASSLNDWTDTQYF TGTGCCAGCAGCTTAAATGACTGGACAGATACGCAGTATTTT
TRBD2 NA TRBJ2-7 TRBV7-3 CASSFTSGYEQYF TGTGCCAGCAGCTTTACTAGCGGCTACGAGCAGTACTTC